This TCR beta chain was observed in a study of T cell responses to AZD1222 COVID-19 vaccine. Study-wide points: Repertoire sampling happened only post peak T cell response. Variant regions that are unmutated are reportedly the target of nearly half of spike-specific TCRs. Spike-specific TCR breadth and depth went up after people got two AZD1222 doses. Mostly white British, mostly female donors; authors suggested clonal diversity may be underestimated.

The V and J ends lost 4 bases and 8 bases, in that order; junction bases with no gene match: 6. The CDR3 is 13 amino acids. CDR1 and CDR2 (germline): KGHSH, LQKENI. As for this clone: No antigen is known for it.

TCRdb's table, derived via immunoSEQ multiplex PCR, lists solely in-frame clones and lacks some. This table holds about 150,000 clones, roughly 90% found once. The sample in question was peripheral blood, obtained 28 days after the second AZD1222 dose. The TCR was taken from an adult who received the AZD1222 COVID-19 vaccine. The chain links TRBV18 to TRBJ1-2; TRBD1 matches at 8 bases. CDR3 nucleotide sequence: TGTGCCAGCTCACATCCGTCAGGGGGCGGCTACACCTTC. Its protein product is CASSHPSGGGYTF.